Below, 16 T cell receptor beta chains from the same sample are listed, as sequenced in a study of shared clonotypes between healthy human individuals. Only in-frame clones appear in the TCRdb table, and some are missing; sequencing was by immunoSEQ multiplex PCR. The sample yields about 710,000 clones, 73% seen once. The sequenced material came from memory CD4+ T cells sorted from blood. The subset denotes: CD45RA-negative fraction. The receptors derive from a woman in her 30s in good health.

This rearrangement joins TRBV14 to TRBJ2-6; D not resolved. CDR3 length: 13 residues. V was pared by 2 bases and J by 1 base, with 0 bases between. The V gene's germline CDR1 is SGHDN and CDR2 FVKESK. CDR3 nucleotides: TGTGCCAGCAGCCAATCTGGGGCCAACGTCCTGACTTTC. Translation: CASSQSGANVLTF.

This clone was seen only once. This chain links TRBV19 with TRBJ1-1; D gene uncertain. The CDR3 has 14 residues. From germline, CDR1 is LNHDA and CDR2 SQIVND (reference sequence). Trimming left V 6 bases short and J 1 base short, with 12 bases between. This CDR3 is CASSPRRENTEAFF. The CDR3 nucleotides are TGTGCCAGTAGCCCACGGCGGGAGAACACTGAAGCTTTCTTT.

The chain links TRBV19 to TRBJ2-2; 7 bases fit TRBD2. V shed 3 bases, J shed 5 bases, and the junction held 6 bases outside the gene matches. The CDR3 length is 15 residues. Germline loops: CDR1 LNHDA, CDR2 SQIVND (reference sequence). The CDR3 spells CASSIGAGVTGELFF. Here the CDR3 DNA reads TGTGCCAGTAGTATTGGGGCGGGAGTAACCGGGGAGCTGTTTTTT.

This chain connects TRBV28 to TRBJ1-4; possible D gene TRBD1, 6 bases. Germline V lookup: CDR1 MDHEN, CDR2 SYDVKM. Deletions cut 10 bases from V and 2 bases from J, with 17 bases between. This CDR3 region has 15 residues. CDR3 sequence (DNA): TGTGCCACCCAAACGAGACAGGACACTAATGAAAAACTGTTTTTT. Its protein is CATQTRQDTNEKLFF. Combining the CDR3 with reference TRBV28 and TRBJ1-4 gives the whole variable domain DVKVTQSSRYLVKRTGEKVFLECVQDMDHENMFWYRQDPGLGLRLIYFSYDVKMKEKGDIPEGYSVSREKKERFSLILESASTNQTSMYLCATQTRQDTNEKLFFGSGTQLSVL.

The sample holds many counts of this clone. Different DNA sequences within this sample yield the same CDR3. The chain has TRBV9 and TRBJ2-1; maybe TRBD2 (5 bases). Germline V gene lookup returns CDR1 SGDLS and CDR2 YYNGEE. V was clipped by 0 bases and J by 3 bases, with 10 bases between them. The CDR3 has 15 amino acids. The CDR3 DNA reads as TGTGCCAGCAGCGTAGACAGCGGACGCTACAATGAGCAGTTCTTC. Protein: CASSVDSGRYNEQFF.

The rearrangement uses TRBV19 and TRBJ2-1; 11 bases match TRBD2. The CDR3 consists of 15 residues. V trimming: 10 bases; J trimming: 8 bases; junction bases outside the gene matches: 13. The germline V gene encodes CDR1 LNHDA and CDR2 SQIVND (reference sequence). CDR3: CATERLAGGPHEQFF. For the CDR3, the DNA is TGTGCCACTGAAAGGTTAGCGGGAGGGCCCCATGAGCAGTTCTTC.

This clone was detected once. This chain uses TRBV5-1 with TRBJ2-2; 9 nucleotides line up with TRBD1. Germline lookup yields CDR1 SGHRS and CDR2 YFSETQ. The V segment lost 3 bases and the J segment 4 bases; nucleotides outside the gene matches: 4. CDR3 length: 15 residues. CDR3 amino acids: CASSSWTGATGELFF. CDR3 in DNA: TGCGCCAGCAGCTCTTGGACAGGGGCCACCGGGGAGCTGTTTTTT.

The chain uses TRBV2 and TRBJ2-1; 7 bases are shared with TRBD2. Trimming removed 5 bases from V and 10 bases from J; junction bases left unmatched: 14. This CDR3 is built from 15 residues. From germline, CDR1 is SNHLY and CDR2 FYNNEI. CDR3 sequence: CASSPALREISEQFF. CDR3 coding DNA: TGTGCCAGCAGTCCGGCCTTGCGGGAGATTAGCGAGCAGTTCTTC.

The chain employs TRBV27 and TRBJ1-3; D gene uncertain. The V and J ends lost 0 bases and 4 bases respectively, with 4 bases between them. Germline values: CDR1 MNHEY, CDR2 SMNVEV (reference sequence). The CDR3 has 13 residues. CDR3 amino acids: CASSLSMGNTIYF. In nucleotides, the CDR3 is TGTGCCAGCAGTTTATCTATGGGAAACACCATATATTTT.

The chain links TRBV4-1 to TRBJ2-1; TRBD1 or TRBD2 may be the D gene (6 bases each). CDR3 size: 13 residues. The V gene lost 3 bases and the J gene lost 12 bases, with 15 bases spanning the gap. Germline loops: CDR1 MGHRA, CDR2 YSYEKL. CDR3 residues: CASSHEGGQTQFF. CDR3 nucleotide sequence: TGCGCCAGCAGCCACGAGGGGGGTCAGACGCAGTTCTTC.

This chain joins TRBV19 and TRBJ2-7; 9 nucleotides line up with TRBD2. From germline, CDR1 is LNHDA and CDR2 SQIVND (reference sequence). The trim removed 7 bases at V and 0 bases at J, leaving 4 bases unmatched. The CDR3 length is 14 residues. CDR3 sequence (DNA): TGTGCCAGTATGAATAGCGGGAGCTCCTACGAGCAGTACTTC. Translating gives CASMNSGSSYEQYF. The complete variable domain, with remaining parts taken from reference TRBV19 and TRBJ2-7, reads DGGITQSPKYLFRKEGQNVTLSCEQNLNHDAMYWYRQDPGQGLRLIYYSQIVNDFQKGDIAEGYSVSREKKESFPLTVTSAQKNPTAFYLCASMNSGSSYEQYFGPGTRLTVT.

This clone was detected many times. This chain connects TRBV5-6 to TRBJ1-6; D gene ambiguous. Germline V lookup: CDR1 SGHDT, CDR2 YYEEEE. CDR3 length equals 12 residues. The germline V and J ends were trimmed by 3 bases and 9 bases, with 7 bases remaining between them. Written as DNA, the CDR3 is TGTGCCAGCAGCTCCTACGGTTCACCCCTCCACTTT. The encoded protein is CASSSYGSPLHF.

This clone showed up just once. The chain combines TRBV25-1 with TRBJ2-3; D is unresolved. Deletions cut 4 bases from V and 6 bases from J, with 5 bases between. The CDR3 has 11 residues. Looked up from germline, CDR1 is MGHDK and CDR2 is SYGVNS. Written as DNA, the CDR3 is TGTGCCAGCAGTGTAAGGGATACGCAGTATTTT. Protein: CASSVRDTQYF.

This sequence joins TRBV23-1 and TRBJ2-3; 9 nucleotides match TRBD2. TRBV23-1 falls under the ORF class, with uncertain function. This CDR3 spans 19 amino acids. The ends lost 8 bases at V and 3 bases at J; junction bases unmatched: 21. The CDR3 here is CASDRGSAGTSSGTDTQYF. The CDR3 nucleotides read TGCGCCAGCGACCGGGGTAGTGCCGGGACTAGCTCAGGGACAGATACGCAGTATTTT.

As concerns this clone: Germline and junction disagree at one end, which may indicate a read error. The J gene is TRBJ1-5, the V gene TRBV2; D gene unclear. From germline, CDR1 is SNHLY and CDR2 FYNNEI. CDR3 length equals 14 residues. CDR3 residues: CASTERGRHQPQHF. Here the CDR3 DNA reads TGTGCCAGCACTGAACGTGGCAGACATCAGCCCCAGCATTTT. Combining the CDR3 with reference TRBV2 and TRBJ1-5 gives the whole variable domain EPEVTQTPSHQVTQMGQEVILRCVPISNHLYFYWYRQILGQKVEFLVSFYNNEISEKSEIFDDQFSVERPDGSNFTLKIRSTKLEDSAMYFCASTERGRHQPQHFGDGTRLSIL.

This chain joins TRBV19 and TRBJ2-1; TRBD2 might be the D (6 bases). The CDR3 spans 13 residues. CDR1 is LNHDA, CDR2 SQIVND, per germline (reference sequence). Trimming stripped 8 bases from V and 10 bases from J, with 18 bases between. Here the CDR3 reads CASGLYGGEEQFF. The CDR3 DNA sequence: TGTGCCAGTGGACTCTACGGGGGTGAAGAGCAGTTCTTC.